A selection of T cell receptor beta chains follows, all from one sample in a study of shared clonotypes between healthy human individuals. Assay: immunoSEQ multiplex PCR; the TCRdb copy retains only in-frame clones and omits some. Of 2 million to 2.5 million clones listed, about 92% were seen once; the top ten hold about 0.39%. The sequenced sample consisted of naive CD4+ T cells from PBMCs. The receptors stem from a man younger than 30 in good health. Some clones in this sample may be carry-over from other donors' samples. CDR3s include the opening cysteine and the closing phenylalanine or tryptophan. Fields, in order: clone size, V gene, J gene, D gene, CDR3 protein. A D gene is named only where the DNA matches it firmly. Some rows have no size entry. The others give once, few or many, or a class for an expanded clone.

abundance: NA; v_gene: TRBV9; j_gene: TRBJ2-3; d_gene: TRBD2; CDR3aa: CASSVGGLAGGPGDTQYF
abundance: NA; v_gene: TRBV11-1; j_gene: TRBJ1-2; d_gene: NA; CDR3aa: CASAQQGRGYTF
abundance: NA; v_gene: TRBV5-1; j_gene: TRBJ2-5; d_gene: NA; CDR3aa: CASSPGGVQNPRETQYF
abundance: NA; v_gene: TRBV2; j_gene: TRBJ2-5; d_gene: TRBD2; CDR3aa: CASSGPGGLAGTQESQYF
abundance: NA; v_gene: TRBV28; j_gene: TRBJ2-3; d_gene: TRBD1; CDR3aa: CASSSTWTGEDTQYF
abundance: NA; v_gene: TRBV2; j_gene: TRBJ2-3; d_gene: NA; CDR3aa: CASSGAVLVPDTQYF
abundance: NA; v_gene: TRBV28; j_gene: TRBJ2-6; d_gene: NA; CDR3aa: CASSAHSGANVLTF
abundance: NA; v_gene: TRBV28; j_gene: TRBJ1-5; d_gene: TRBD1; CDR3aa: CASTPGTGGYQPQHF
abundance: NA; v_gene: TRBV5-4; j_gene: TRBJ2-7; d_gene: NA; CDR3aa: CASSLGSRVEQYF
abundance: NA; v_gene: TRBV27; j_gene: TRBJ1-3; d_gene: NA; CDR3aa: CASRETAGNTIYF
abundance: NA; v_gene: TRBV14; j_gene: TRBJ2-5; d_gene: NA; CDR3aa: CASSPWTVQETQYF
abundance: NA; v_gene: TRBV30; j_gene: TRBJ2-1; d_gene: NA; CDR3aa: CGGAEYNEQFF
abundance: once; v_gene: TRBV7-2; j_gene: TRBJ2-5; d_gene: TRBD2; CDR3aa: CASSFFWASGQETQYF
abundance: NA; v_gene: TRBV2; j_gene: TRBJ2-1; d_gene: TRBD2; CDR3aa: CASTGLAVEQFF
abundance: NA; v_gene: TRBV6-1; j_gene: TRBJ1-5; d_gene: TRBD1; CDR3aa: CASRVNLGTALQHF
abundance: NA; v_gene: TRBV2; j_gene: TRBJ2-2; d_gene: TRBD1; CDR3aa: CASTRQGANTGELFF
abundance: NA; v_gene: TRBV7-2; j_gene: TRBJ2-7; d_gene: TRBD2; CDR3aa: CASSLKRTSGSYEQYF
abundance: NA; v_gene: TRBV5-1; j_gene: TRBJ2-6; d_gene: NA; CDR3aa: CASQESGANVLTF
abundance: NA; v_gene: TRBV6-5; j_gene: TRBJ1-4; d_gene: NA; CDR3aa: CASSGRQTREKLFF
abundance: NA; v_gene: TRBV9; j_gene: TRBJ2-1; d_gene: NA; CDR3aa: CASSAGGSREFF
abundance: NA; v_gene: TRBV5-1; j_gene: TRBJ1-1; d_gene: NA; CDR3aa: CASSLGNRVTEAFF
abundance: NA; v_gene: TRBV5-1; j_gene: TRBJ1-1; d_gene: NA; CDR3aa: CASSFGGTTEAFF
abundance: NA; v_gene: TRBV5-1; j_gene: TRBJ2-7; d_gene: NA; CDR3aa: CASSLAMGPAEQYF
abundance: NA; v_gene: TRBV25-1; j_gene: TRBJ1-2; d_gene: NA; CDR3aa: CASSAADAAYGYTF
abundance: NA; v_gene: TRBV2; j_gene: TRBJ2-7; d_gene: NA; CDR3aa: CASSRGPTAKSEQYF
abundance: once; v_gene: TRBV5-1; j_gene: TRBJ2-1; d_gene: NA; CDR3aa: CASSLGIGGEQFF
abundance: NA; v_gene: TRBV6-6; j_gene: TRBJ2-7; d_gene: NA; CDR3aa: CASSQASRVGEQYF
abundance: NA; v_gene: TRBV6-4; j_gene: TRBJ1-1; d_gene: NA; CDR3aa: CASSDRGGEAFF
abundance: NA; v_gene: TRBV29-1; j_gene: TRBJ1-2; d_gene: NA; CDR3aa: CSVARTENYGYTF
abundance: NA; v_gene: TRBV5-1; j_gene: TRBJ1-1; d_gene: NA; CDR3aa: CASSFTPRATEAFF
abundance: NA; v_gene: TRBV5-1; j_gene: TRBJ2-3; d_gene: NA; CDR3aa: CASSLPGPDTDTQYF
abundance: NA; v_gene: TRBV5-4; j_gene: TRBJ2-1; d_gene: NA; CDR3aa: CASSPQAYNEQFF
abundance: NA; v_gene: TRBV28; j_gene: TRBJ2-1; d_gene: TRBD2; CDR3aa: CASTPPPGLARGEQFF